The 9 T cell receptor beta chains listed next were all sequenced from one sample in a study of blood T cell repertoires in COVID-19. TCRdb's table, derived via immunoSEQ multiplex PCR, lists solely in-frame clones and lacks some. The sample lists around 150,000 clones, approximately 88% occurring once. Sequenced material: peripheral blood. The receptors stem from a man between 65 and 85 years old with acute or convalescent COVID-19.

J is TRBJ2-3 and V is TRBV27, with 7 bases lining up with TRBD1. V lost 7 bases, J lost 3 bases, and 7 bases stayed unmatched. Germline CDR1 is MNHEY and CDR2 is SMNVEV (reference sequence). CDR3 length equals 14 residues. This chain's CDR3 is CASTTAGGTDTQYF. The CDR3 nucleotides read TGTGCCAGCACCACCGCAGGGGGAACAGATACGCAGTATTTT.

This chain links TRBV5-1 with TRBJ2-1, with 9 bases that match TRBD1. This CDR3 is built from 15 residues. Looked up from germline, CDR1 is SGHRS and CDR2 is YFSETQ. The junction had 4 bases not matched to a gene; V was cut back by 0 bases and J by 6 bases. CDR3 region: CASSLGDRDSNEQFF. The DNA for the CDR3 is TGCGCCAGCAGCTTGGGGGACAGGGATTCCAATGAGCAGTTCTTC.

This chain's CDR3 is CASSFQTEDTQYF. The CDR3 DNA sequence: TGTGCCAGTAGTTTCCAAACAGAAGATACGCAGTATTTT. This chain links TRBV19 with TRBJ2-3, with D uncertain. V was clipped by 5 bases and J by 5 bases, with 11 bases between them. The CDR3 sequence is 13 residues long. CDR1 LNHDA and CDR2 SQIVND come from the germline V gene (reference sequence).

This clone was found a few times. Distinct nucleotide sequences in the sample also encode this CDR3. The chain combines TRBV6-5 with TRBJ1-4; 9 nucleotides match TRBD1. Germline CDR1 and CDR2: MNHEY and SVGAGI. CDR3 length: 14 amino acids. V was pared by 6 bases and J by 6 bases, with 5 bases of the junction left unmatched. DNA of the CDR3: TGTGCCAGCAGCCCGGGACAGGGCTATGAAAAACTGTTTTTT. It encodes CASSPGQGYEKLFF.

The genes are TRBV7-9 and TRBJ1-3; no clear D gene. This CDR3 has 15 amino acids. Germline CDR1 and CDR2: SEHNR and FQNEAQ (reference sequence). V was clipped by 6 bases and J by 4 bases, with 16 bases between them. CDR3: CASRGGRELGNTIYF. The CDR3 DNA follows: TGTGCCAGCAGGGGTGGAAGGGAGCTGGGAAACACCATATATTTT. The variable domain in full, completed from reference TRBV7-9 and TRBJ1-3, reads DTGVSQNPRHKITKRGQNVTFRCDPISEHNRLYWYRQTLGQGPEFLTYFQNEAQLEKSRLLSDRFSAERPKGSFSTLEIQRTEQGDSAMYLCASRGGRELGNTIYFGEGSWLTVV.

This clone was detected only a few times. The chain uses TRBV7-2 and TRBJ1-5, with TRBD1 as a possible D gene (6 bases). The CDR3 runs 15 residues. The ends were cut back, 5 bases at V and 1 base at J, with 12 bases in the middle. Germline values: CDR1 SGHTA, CDR2 FQGNSA. CDR3 in DNA: TGTGCCAGCAGCCCCCAGGACAGAAGCAATCAGCCCCAGCATTTT. Amino acids: CASSPQDRSNQPQHF.

V is TRBV11-2 and J is TRBJ2-7, with 10 nucleotides matching TRBD2. The ends lost 6 bases at V and 1 base at J; junction bases unmatched: 9. This CDR3 has 16 residues. Germline V gene lookup returns CDR1 SGHAT and CDR2 FQNNGV. The CDR3 DNA reads as TGTGCCAGCAGGCATATAAGCGGGAGGGCATCCTACGAGCAGTACTTC. It yields the protein CASRHISGRASYEQYF. The full variable domain, in which reference TRBV11-2 and TRBJ2-7 provide the parts outside the CDR3, is EAGVAQSPRYKIIEKRQSVAFWCNPISGHATLYWYQQILGQGPKLLIQFQNNGVVDDSQLPKDRFSAERLKGVDSTLKIQPAKLEDSAVYLCASRHISGRASYEQYFGPGTRLTVT.

The V gene is TRBV3-1 (or the pseudogene TRBV3-2), the J gene TRBJ1-2; possibly TRBD1 for D (6 bases). There are 17 residues in the CDR3. CDR1 and CDR2 from the germline V gene are LGHDT and YNNKEL (reference sequence). V was pared by 4 bases and J by 4 bases, with 22 bases between. CDR3 DNA sequence: TGTGCCAGCAGCCCGATACTAGGGGGGGCAGGGGTCTATGGCTACACCTTC. Translated: CASSPILGGAGVYGYTF.

The chain has TRBV3-1 (or the pseudogene TRBV3-2) and TRBJ2-2; the D gene is possibly TRBD1 (6 bases). Trimming stripped 4 bases from V and 8 bases from J, with 17 bases between. The CDR3 is made up of 15 amino acids. The germline CDR1 and CDR2 sequences are LGHDT and YNNKEL (reference sequence). The CDR3 nucleotides read TGTGCCAGCAGCCTAAACTTTGGGGGCCTAGGGGAGCTGTTTTTT. As protein: CASSLNFGGLGELFF.